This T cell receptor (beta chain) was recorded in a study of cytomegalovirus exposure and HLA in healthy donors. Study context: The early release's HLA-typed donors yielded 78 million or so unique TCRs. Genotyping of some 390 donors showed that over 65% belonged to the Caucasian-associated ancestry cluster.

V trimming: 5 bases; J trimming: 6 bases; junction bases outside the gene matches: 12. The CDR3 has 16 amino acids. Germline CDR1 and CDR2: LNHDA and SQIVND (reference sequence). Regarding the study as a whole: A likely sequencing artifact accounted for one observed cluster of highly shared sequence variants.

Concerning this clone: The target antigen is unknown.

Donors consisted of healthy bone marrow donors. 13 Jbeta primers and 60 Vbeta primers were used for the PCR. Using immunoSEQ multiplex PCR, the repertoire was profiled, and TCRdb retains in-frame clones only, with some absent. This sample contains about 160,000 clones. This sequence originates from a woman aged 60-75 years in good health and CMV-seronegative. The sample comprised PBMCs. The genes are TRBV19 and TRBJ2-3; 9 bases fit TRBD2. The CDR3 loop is CASSPFSSGSLDTQYF. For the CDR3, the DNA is TGTGCCAGTAGTCCGTTCAGTAGCGGGAGTTTGGATACGCAGTATTTT.